The TCR beta chain under discussion was sequenced for a study of blood T cell repertoires in COVID-19. About the research overall: From T cells, B-cell-depleted T cells, or PBMCs came the material, which was cDNA or gDNA.

Original handling: By means of reference gene primer amplification, nucleated cell counts were estimated. Clones were sequenced by immunoSEQ multiplex PCR, and TCRdb holds only the in-frame ones, with some missing. V and J calls and clone size follow that table, whereas D and trimming were derived from the DNA. This table holds tens of thousands of clones, more than 80% found once. The V and J ends lost 1 base and 6 bases respectively, with 16 bases between them. The CDR3 has 16 residues. Germline CDR1 and CDR2: SGHVS and FNYEAQ. This clonotype originated in a woman aged 80 or over with acute or convalescent COVID-19. The chain combines TRBV7-6 with TRBJ2-1; no clear D gene. Sequencing was carried out using peripheral blood. The CDR3 reads CASSLVAPNAANEQFF. CDR3 DNA: TGTGCCAGCAGCTTAGTAGCCCCGAACGCCGCCAATGAGCAGTTCTTC.